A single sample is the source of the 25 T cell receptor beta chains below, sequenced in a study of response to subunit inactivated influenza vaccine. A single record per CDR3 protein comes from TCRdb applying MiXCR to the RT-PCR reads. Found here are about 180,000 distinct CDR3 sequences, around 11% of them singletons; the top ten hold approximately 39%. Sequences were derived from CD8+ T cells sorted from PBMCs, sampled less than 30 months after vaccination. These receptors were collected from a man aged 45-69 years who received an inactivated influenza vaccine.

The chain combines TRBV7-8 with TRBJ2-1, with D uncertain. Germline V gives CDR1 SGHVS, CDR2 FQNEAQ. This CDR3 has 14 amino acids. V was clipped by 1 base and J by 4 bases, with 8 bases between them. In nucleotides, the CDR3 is TGTGCCAGCAGCTTAGTTGACAAATACAATGAGCAGTTCTTC. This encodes CASSLVDKYNEQFF.

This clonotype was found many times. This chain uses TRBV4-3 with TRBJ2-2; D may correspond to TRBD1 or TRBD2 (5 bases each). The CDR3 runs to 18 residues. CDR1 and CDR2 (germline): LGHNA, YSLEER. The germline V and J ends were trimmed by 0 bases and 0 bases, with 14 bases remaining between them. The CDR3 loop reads CASSQEWDPSANTGELFF. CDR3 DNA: TGCGCCAGCAGCCAAGAGTGGGACCCCTCGGCGAACACCGGGGAGCTGTTTTTT.

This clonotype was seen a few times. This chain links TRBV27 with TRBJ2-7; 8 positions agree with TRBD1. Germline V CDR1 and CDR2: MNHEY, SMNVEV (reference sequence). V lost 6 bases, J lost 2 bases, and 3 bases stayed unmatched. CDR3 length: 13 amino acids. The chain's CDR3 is CASSRTGTYEQYF. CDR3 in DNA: TGTGCCAGCAGCCGGACAGGGACCTACGAGCAGTACTTC.

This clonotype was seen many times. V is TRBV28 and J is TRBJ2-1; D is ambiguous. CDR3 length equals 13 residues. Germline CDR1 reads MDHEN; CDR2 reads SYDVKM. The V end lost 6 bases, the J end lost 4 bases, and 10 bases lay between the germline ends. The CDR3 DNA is TGTGCCAGCAGCCCTAGTTCATACAATGAGCAGTTCTTC. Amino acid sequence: CASSPSSYNEQFF. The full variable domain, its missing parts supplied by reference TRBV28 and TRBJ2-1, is DVKVTQSSRYLVKRTGEKVFLECVQDMDHENMFWYRQDPGLGLRLIYFSYDVKMKEKGDIPEGYSVSREKKERFSLILESASTNQTSMYLCASSPSSYNEQFFGPGTRLTVL.

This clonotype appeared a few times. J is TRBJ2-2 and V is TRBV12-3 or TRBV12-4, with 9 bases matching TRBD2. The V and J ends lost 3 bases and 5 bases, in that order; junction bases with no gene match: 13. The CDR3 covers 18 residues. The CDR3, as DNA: TGTGCCAGCAGTTTTTCATGGACTAGCGCCAGGGGAACCGGGGAGCTGTTTTTT. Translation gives CASSFSWTSARGTGELFF.

The chain's CDR3 is CASSFSPPGQGAGGNQPQHF. In nucleotides, the CDR3 is TGTGCCAGCAGCTTTTCGCCGCCGGGACAGGGGGCGGGTGGCAATCAGCCCCAGCATTTT. This chain links TRBV11-2 with TRBJ1-5; 12 bases line up with TRBD1. CDR1 is SGHAT, CDR2 FQNNGV, per germline. The CDR3 is 20 residues long. V shed 3 bases, J shed 2 bases, and the junction held 14 bases outside the gene matches.

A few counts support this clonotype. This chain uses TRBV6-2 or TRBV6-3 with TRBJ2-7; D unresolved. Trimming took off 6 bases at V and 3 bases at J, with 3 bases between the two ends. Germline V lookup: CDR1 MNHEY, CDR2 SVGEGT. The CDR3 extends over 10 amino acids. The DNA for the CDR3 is TGTGCCAGCAGCAACTACGAGCAGTACTTC. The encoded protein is CASSNYEQYF.

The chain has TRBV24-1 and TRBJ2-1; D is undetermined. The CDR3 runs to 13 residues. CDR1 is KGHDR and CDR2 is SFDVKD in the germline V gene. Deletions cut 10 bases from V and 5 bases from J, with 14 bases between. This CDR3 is CATGTHRNNEQFF. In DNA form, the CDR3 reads TGTGCCACTGGAACCCATAGAAACAATGAGCAGTTCTTC.

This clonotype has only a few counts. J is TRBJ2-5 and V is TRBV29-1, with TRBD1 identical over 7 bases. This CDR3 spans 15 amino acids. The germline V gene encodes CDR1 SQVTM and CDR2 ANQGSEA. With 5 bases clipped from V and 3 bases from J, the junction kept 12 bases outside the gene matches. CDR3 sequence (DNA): TGCAGCGTTTTCCCCGAGGACAGGATAGAAGAGACCCAGTACTTC. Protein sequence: CSVFPEDRIEETQYF.

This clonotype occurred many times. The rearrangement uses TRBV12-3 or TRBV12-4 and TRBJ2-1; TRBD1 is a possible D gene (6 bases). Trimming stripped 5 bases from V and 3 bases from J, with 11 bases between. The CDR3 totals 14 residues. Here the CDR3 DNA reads TGTGCCAGCAGTCCCGACAGGAACTACAATGAGCAGTTCTTC. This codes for CASSPDRNYNEQFF.

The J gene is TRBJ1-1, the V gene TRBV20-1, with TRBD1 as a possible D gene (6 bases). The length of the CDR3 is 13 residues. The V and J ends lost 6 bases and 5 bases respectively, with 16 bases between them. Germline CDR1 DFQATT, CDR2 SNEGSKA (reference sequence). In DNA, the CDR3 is TGCAGTGCCGAGCAGGGGCGGGGGACTGAAGCTTTCTTT. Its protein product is CSAEQGRGTEAFF.

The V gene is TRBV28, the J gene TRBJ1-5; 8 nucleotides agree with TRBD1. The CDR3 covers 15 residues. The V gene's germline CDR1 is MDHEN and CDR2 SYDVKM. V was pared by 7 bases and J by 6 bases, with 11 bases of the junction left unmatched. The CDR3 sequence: CASTTGQGTPQPQHF. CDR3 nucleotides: TGTGCCAGCACCACTGGACAGGGAACCCCTCAGCCCCAGCATTTT.

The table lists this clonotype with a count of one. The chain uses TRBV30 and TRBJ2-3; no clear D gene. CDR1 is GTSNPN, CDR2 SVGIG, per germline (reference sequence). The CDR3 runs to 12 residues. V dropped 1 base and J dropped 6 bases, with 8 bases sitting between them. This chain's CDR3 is CAWSALWDTQYF. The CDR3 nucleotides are TGTGCCTGGAGTGCGTTGTGGGATACGCAGTATTTT. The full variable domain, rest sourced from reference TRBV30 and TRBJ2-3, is SQTIHQWPATLVQPVGSPLSLECTVEGTSNPNLYWYRQAAGRGLQLLFYSVGIGQISSEVPQNLSASRPQDRQFILSSKKLLLSDSGFYLCAWSALWDTQYFGPGTRLTVL.

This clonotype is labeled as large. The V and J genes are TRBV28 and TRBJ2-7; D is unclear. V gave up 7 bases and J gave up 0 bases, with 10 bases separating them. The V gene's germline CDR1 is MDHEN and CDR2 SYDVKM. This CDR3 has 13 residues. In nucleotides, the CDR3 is TGTGCCAGCACCCACCCAGCCTCCTACGAGCAGTACTTC. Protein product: CASTHPASYEQYF.

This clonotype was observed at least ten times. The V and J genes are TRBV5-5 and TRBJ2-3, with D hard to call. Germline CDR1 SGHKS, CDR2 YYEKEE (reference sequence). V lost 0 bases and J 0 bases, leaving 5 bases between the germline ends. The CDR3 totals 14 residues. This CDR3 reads CASSLELSTDTQYF. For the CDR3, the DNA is TGTGCCAGCAGCTTGGAACTAAGCACAGATACGCAGTATTTT.

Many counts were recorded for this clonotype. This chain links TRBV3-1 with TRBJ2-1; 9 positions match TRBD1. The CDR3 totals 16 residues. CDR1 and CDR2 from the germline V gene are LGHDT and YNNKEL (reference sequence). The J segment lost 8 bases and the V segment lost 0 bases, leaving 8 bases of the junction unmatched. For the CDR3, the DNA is TGTGCCAGCAGCCAAGACGGGACAGGGTTTTACGATGAGCAGTTCTTC. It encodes CASSQDGTGFYDEQFF.

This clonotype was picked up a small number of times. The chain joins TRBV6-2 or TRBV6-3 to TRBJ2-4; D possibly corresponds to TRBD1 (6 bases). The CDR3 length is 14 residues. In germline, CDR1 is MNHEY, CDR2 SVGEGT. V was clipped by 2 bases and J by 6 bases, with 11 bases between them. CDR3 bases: TGTGCCAGCAGTTACGGGGACATCGGAAACATTCAGTACTTC. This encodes CASSYGDIGNIQYF.

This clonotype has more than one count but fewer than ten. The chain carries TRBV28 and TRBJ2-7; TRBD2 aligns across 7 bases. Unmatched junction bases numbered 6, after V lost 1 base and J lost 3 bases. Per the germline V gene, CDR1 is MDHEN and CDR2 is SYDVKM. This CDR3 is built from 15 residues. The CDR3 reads CASSLSISGLYEQYF. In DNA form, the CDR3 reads TGTGCCAGCAGTTTATCGATTAGCGGGCTCTACGAGCAGTACTTC.

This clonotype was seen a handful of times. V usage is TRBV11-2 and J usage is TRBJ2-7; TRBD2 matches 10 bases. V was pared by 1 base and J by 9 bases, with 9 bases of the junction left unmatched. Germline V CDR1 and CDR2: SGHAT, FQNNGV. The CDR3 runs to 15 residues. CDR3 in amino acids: CASSLVGLAGVVQYF. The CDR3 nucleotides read TGTGCCAGCAGCTTAGTCGGGCTAGCGGGAGTGGTGCAGTACTTC.

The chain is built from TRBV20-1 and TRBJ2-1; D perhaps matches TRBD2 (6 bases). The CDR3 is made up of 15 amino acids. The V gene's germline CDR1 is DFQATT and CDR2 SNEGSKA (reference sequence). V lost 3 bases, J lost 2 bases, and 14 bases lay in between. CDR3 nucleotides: TGCAGTGCTAGGGTAGCCGGGACTCCCTACAATGAGCAGTTCTTC. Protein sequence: CSARVAGTPYNEQFF.

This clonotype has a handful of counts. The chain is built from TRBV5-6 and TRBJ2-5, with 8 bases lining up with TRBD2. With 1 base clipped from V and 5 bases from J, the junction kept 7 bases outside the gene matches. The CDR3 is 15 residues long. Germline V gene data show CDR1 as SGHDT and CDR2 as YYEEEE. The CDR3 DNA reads TGTGCCAGCAGCTTGTTCGGGAGGGCCGGTGAGACCCAGTACTTC. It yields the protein CASSLFGRAGETQYF.

CDR3 amino acids: CASSPTGSGANVLTF. CDR3 nucleotides: TGTGCCAGCTCACCGACTGGTTCAGGGGCCAACGTCCTGACTTTC. The chain is built from TRBV18 and TRBJ2-6; D gene ambiguous. The CDR3 runs 15 residues. V was trimmed by 3 bases and J by 4 bases, leaving 10 bases between them. The germline V gene has CDR1 KGHSH and CDR2 LQKENI.

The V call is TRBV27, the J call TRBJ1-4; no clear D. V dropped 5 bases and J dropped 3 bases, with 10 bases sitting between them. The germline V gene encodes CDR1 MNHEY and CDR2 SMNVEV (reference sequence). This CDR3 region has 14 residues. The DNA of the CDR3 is TGTGCCAGCAGTCTGACGGCAGCTAATGAAAAACTGTTTTTT. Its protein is CASSLTAANEKLFF.

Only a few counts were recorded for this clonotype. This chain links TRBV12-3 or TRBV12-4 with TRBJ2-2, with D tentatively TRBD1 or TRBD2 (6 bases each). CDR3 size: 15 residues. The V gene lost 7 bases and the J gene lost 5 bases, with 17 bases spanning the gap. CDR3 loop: CASTTPKGGTGELFF. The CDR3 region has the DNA TGTGCCAGCACCACCCCGAAAGGGGGGACCGGGGAGCTGTTTTTT.

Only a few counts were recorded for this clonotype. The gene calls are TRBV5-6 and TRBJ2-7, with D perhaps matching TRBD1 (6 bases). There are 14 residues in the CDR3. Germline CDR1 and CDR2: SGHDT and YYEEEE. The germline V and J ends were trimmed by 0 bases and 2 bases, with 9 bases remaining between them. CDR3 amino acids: CASSLAGVAYEQYF. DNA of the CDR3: TGTGCCAGCAGCTTGGCAGGGGTAGCCTACGAGCAGTACTTC.